The 24 T cell receptor beta chains below all came from one sample that was sequenced in a study of cytomegalovirus exposure and HLA in healthy donors. A multiplex PCR was run with 60 Vbeta primers and 13 Jbeta primers. The data were produced by immunoSEQ multiplex PCR, yet TCRdb's version contains in-frame clones alone and is incomplete. The table has some 180,000 clones, roughly 12% seen once; the top ten hold about 8%. Sequencing used PBMCs. The receptors stem from a middle-aged man in good health and CMV-seropositive.

This clone occurred a few times. This chain links TRBV19 with TRBJ1-2, with 8 bases that match TRBD1. Germline values: CDR1 LNHDA, CDR2 SQIVND (reference sequence). This CDR3 region has 14 residues. V shed 5 bases, J shed 7 bases, and the junction held 9 bases outside the gene matches. DNA for the CDR3: TGTGCCAGTAGTGGGACAGGTTCGGTGCGTGGCTACACCTTC. This translates into CASSGTGSVRGYTF.

This clone came up a few times. The J gene is TRBJ2-7, the V gene TRBV27; unclear D gene. The length of the CDR3 is 13 residues. With 0 bases removed from V and 1 base from J, the gap between germline ends came to 4 bases. Germline V gene lookup returns CDR1 MNHEY and CDR2 SMNVEV (reference sequence). CDR3 coding DNA: TGTGCCAGCAGTTTATCAGCGTCCTACGAGCAGTACTTC. As protein: CASSLSASYEQYF.

This clone came up many times. CDR3: CASSPELAVVYEQYF. CDR3 coding DNA: TGTGCCAGCAGCCCTGAGCTAGCGGTAGTCTACGAGCAGTACTTC. The chain links TRBV11-3 to TRBJ2-7, with TRBD2 matching 7 bases. Per germline, CDR1 SGHNT and CDR2 YENEEA. Losses at the gene ends were 5 bases for V and 3 bases for J; bases not matched to a gene: 10. CDR3 size: 15 residues.

This clone was observed a few times. The chain is built from TRBV6-6 and TRBJ1-5, with D possibly matching TRBD1 (5 bases). V lost 4 bases and J 2 bases, leaving 15 bases between the germline ends. The CDR3 covers 16 residues. Germline values: CDR1 MNHNY, CDR2 SVGAGI (reference sequence). CDR3 residues: CASSFSPGIGNQPQHF. CDR3 sequence (DNA): TGTGCCAGCAGTTTCAGCCCAGGGATTGGCAATCAGCCCCAGCATTTT.

This clone has a handful of counts. The V gene is TRBV5-5, the J gene TRBJ2-5, with 10 nucleotides matching TRBD1. The CDR3 has 14 amino acids. Looked up from germline, CDR1 is SGHKS and CDR2 is YYEKEE (reference sequence). V was clipped by 3 bases and J by 5 bases; unmatched bases: 4. CDR3 amino acids: CASSWDRGRETQYF. DNA for the CDR3: TGTGCCAGCAGCTGGGACAGGGGAAGGGAGACCCAGTACTTC.

This chain's CDR3 is CASSFRDSYEQYV. In DNA form, the CDR3 reads TGTGCCAGCAGTTTCAGGGACTCCTACGAGCAGTACGTC. The rearrangement links TRBV27 to TRBJ2-7, with D perhaps matching TRBD1 (5 bases). The germline V gene has CDR1 MNHEY and CDR2 SMNVEV (reference sequence). With 3 bases removed from V and 0 bases from J, the gap between germline ends came to 6 bases. The CDR3 sequence is 13 residues long.

The chain carries TRBV18 and TRBJ2-1, with a weak D call TRBD1 (5 bases). Trimming removed 6 bases from V and 5 bases from J, with 8 bases in between. The CDR3 loop spans 12 amino acids. Germline CDR1 KGHSH, CDR2 LQKENI. CDR3 loop: CASSRQNNEQFF. CDR3 sequence (DNA): TGTGCCAGCTCCCGACAGAACAATGAGCAGTTCTTC. Drawing the rest from reference TRBV18 and TRBJ2-1, the complete variable domain is NAGVMQNPRHLVRRRGQEARLRCSPMKGHSHVYWYRQLPEEGLKFMVYLQKENIIDESGMPKERFSAEFPKEGPSILRIQQVVRGDSAAYFCASSRQNNEQFFGPGTRLTVL.

The chain employs TRBV5-4 and TRBJ2-7; 15 bases line up with TRBD2. The CDR3 has 17 residues. Trimming cost V 4 bases and J 7 bases; bases outside gene matches: 12. The V gene's germline CDR1 is SGHNT and CDR2 YYREEE (reference sequence). The CDR3 protein is CASSRGGLAGGEREQYV. CDR3 nucleotides: TGTGCCAGCAGCCGGGGAGGACTAGCGGGGGGGGAGCGAGAGCAGTACGTC.

The V call is TRBV19, the J call TRBJ1-2; D is uncertain. Germline V lookup: CDR1 LNHDA, CDR2 SQIVND (reference sequence). Trimming left V 2 bases short and J 1 base short, with 5 bases between. The CDR3 sequence is 13 residues long. CDR3 sequence reads: CASSITDNYGYTF. The CDR3, as DNA: TGTGCCAGTAGTATAACAGATAACTATGGCTACACCTTC. Supplemented by reference TRBV19 and TRBJ1-2, the full variable domain reads DGGITQSPKYLFRKEGQNVTLSCEQNLNHDAMYWYRQDPGQGLRLIYYSQIVNDFQKGDIAEGYSVSREKKESFPLTVTSAQKNPTAFYLCASSITDNYGYTFGSGTRLTVV.

This clone was seen a handful of times. The CDR3 sequence: CASSPRTTTDTQYF. The CDR3 DNA reads TGTGCCAGCAGTCCCCGGACTACCACAGATACGCAGTATTTT. This sequence joins TRBV2 and TRBJ2-3, with D perhaps TRBD2 (6 bases). Trimming shortened V by 5 bases and J by 2 bases, and 11 bases separated the two germline ends. CDR3 length: 14 residues. Per the germline V gene, CDR1 is SNHLY and CDR2 is FYNNEI.

The J gene is TRBJ1-6, the V gene TRBV30, with 9 bases identical to TRBD1. CDR1 is GTSNPN, CDR2 SVGIG, per germline (reference sequence). V lost 4 bases to trimming and J lost 4 bases; unmatched junction nucleotides: 14. The CDR3 loop spans 18 amino acids. The CDR3 sequence: CAWTLKLGTGSYNSPLHF. In DNA form, the CDR3 reads TGTGCCTGGACCCTTAAACTTGGGACAGGGTCATATAATTCACCCCTCCACTTT.

The V and J genes are TRBV2 and TRBJ2-3; TRBD1 might be the D (5 bases). Germline V gene lookup returns CDR1 SNHLY and CDR2 FYNNEI. V shed 6 bases and J shed 0 bases, with 10 bases lying between them. The CDR3 covers 14 residues. CDR3 region: CASRLDTSTDTQYF. Written as DNA, the CDR3 is TGTGCCAGCAGACTGGACACTAGCACAGATACGCAGTATTTT. The complete variable domain, with remaining parts taken from reference TRBV2 and TRBJ2-3, reads EPEVTQTPSHQVTQMGQEVILRCVPISNHLYFYWYRQILGQKVEFLVSFYNNEISEKSEIFDDQFSVERPDGSNFTLKIRSTKLEDSAMYFCASRLDTSTDTQYFGPGTRLTVL.

This clone occurred a few times. J is TRBJ2-7 and V is TRBV29-1; TRBD1 aligns across 10 bases. Per the germline V gene, CDR1 is SQVTM and CDR2 is ANQGSEA. CDR3 length equals 13 residues. With V trimmed by 5 bases and J by 5 bases, 6 bases remained unmatched. The CDR3 sequence is CSVLRDRGNEQYF. The CDR3 bases are TGCAGCGTTCTCCGGGACAGGGGTAACGAGCAGTACTTC.

V usage is TRBV12-5 and J usage is TRBJ2-5; D possibly corresponds to TRBD1 (6 bases). The germline V gene has CDR1 LGHNT and CDR2 FRNRAP. The V gene lost 5 bases and the J gene lost 3 bases, with 10 bases spanning the gap. The CDR3 consists of 13 residues. The CDR3 nucleotides are TGTGCTAGTGGTCCTCGGACAGAAGAGACCCAGTACTTC. The encoded protein is CASGPRTEETQYF.

In its sample, this clone was seen a few times. The genes are TRBV11-1 and TRBJ2-7; 10 bases are shared with TRBD2. V gave up 5 bases and J gave up 2 bases; unmatched junction bases: 6. Germline CDR1 reads SGHAT; CDR2 reads FQDESV (reference sequence). The CDR3 loop spans 15 amino acids. The CDR3 DNA reads as TGTGCCAGCAGCCCAGGACTAGCGGAACCCTACGAGCAGTACTTC. It encodes CASSPGLAEPYEQYF.

This clone appeared a few times. The chain combines TRBV27 with TRBJ1-6; TRBD1 matches 9 bases. The germline gives CDR1 MNHEY, CDR2 SMNVEV (reference sequence). With 3 bases clipped from V and 10 bases from J, the junction kept 10 bases outside the gene matches. CDR3 length: 16 residues. In DNA, the CDR3 is TGTGCCAGCAGTTTGTTTTTTGGGACAGGGAACTCACCCCTCCACTTT. Protein: CASSLFFGTGNSPLHF.

This clone was recorded a few times. This rearrangement joins TRBV19 to TRBJ1-2; 8 positions match TRBD1. This CDR3 is built from 15 residues. Germline V gene lookup returns CDR1 LNHDA and CDR2 SQIVND (reference sequence). After removal of 1 base from V and 3 bases from J, the junction contained 4 bases not matched to a gene. CDR3 residues: CASSIAGRGHYGYTF. For the CDR3, the DNA is TGTGCCAGTAGTATAGCGGGCAGGGGGCACTATGGCTACACCTTC.

The chain carries TRBV4-3 and TRBJ1-2; 7 nucleotides align to TRBD1. Trimming removed 6 bases from V and 0 bases from J; junction bases left unmatched: 4. CDR1 LGHNA and CDR2 YSLEER come from the germline V gene. CDR3 length: 14 amino acids. CDR3 in amino acids: CASSTGTANYGYTF. The CDR3 DNA reads as TGCGCCAGCAGTACCGGGACAGCTAACTATGGCTACACCTTC.

A few counts support this clone. The chain employs TRBV5-1 and TRBJ2-5; TRBD1 agrees at 7 bases. The germline CDR1 and CDR2 sequences are SGHRS and YFSETQ. This CDR3 spans 14 amino acids. The trim removed 3 bases at V and 5 bases at J, leaving 7 bases unmatched. CDR3 nucleotide sequence: TGCGCCAGCAGCTGGGACAGAGGGAAGGAGACCCAGTACTTC. Its protein is CASSWDRGKETQYF.

V is TRBV7-2 and J is TRBJ1-1; D perhaps matches TRBD1 (6 bases). The ends were cut back, 2 bases at V and 1 base at J, with 11 bases in the middle. Germline V gene sequence: CDR1 SGHTA, CDR2 FQGNSA. The CDR3 length is 15 residues. The CDR3 region has the DNA TGTGCCAGCAGCTTAATGGGGGGGCGGAACACTGAAGCTTTCTTT. This sequence encodes CASSLMGGRNTEAFF.

This clone has just a few counts. The chain is built from TRBV29-1 and TRBJ2-2, with TRBD2 as a possible D gene (5 bases). The CDR3 sequence is 16 residues long. Trimming cost V 0 bases and J 0 bases, with 11 bases left between them. Per the germline V gene, CDR1 is SQVTM and CDR2 is ANQGSEA. CDR3 nucleotides: TGCAGCGTTGAAGATCGAGGGCTCGCGAACACCGGGGAGCTGTTTTTT. Translated: CSVEDRGLANTGELFF.

This clone has more than one count but fewer than ten. The gene calls are TRBV7-9 and TRBJ2-3; 8 bases map to TRBD2. The CDR3 covers 16 residues. The junction had 9 bases not matched to a gene; V was cut back by 5 bases and J by 2 bases. Germline V gene data show CDR1 as SEHNR and CDR2 as FQNEAQ (reference sequence). This CDR3 is CASSTLAGGSTDTQYF. DNA for the CDR3: TGTGCCAGCAGCACCCTGGCGGGGGGTTCCACAGATACGCAGTATTTT.

This clone was observed a few times. The chain has TRBV28 and TRBJ1-5; D is unclear. V was shortened by 6 bases and J by 0 bases, with 15 bases between the two germline ends. Looked up from germline, CDR1 is MDHEN and CDR2 is SYDVKM. CDR3 length equals 16 residues. CDR3 nucleotide sequence: TGTGCCAGCAGGGGAGGTGTCACCTATAGCAATCAGCCCCAGCATTTT. Protein: CASRGGVTYSNQPQHF.

The chain has TRBV4-2 and TRBJ2-5; 7 nucleotides align to TRBD1. This CDR3 contains 14 residues. Germline values: CDR1 LGHNA, CDR2 YNFKEQ. V was pared by 0 bases and J by 4 bases, with 2 bases of the junction left unmatched. In DNA, the CDR3 is TGTGCCAGCAGCCAAGAACAGGGGACAGAGACCCAGTACTTC. Its protein is CASSQEQGTETQYF.